This record looks at one T cell receptor beta chain sequence and its context. In germline, CDR1 is SGHNT, CDR2 YYREEE (reference sequence). Trimming took 4 bases from V and 2 from J, leaving 10 bases between them. The CDR3 is 13 residues long. This record belongs to a study of blood T cell repertoires in COVID-19. On the study more broadly: T cells, B-cell-depleted T cells, or PBMCs supplied cDNA or gDNA.

Assay: immunoSEQ multiplex PCR; the TCRdb copy retains only in-frame clones and omits some. The table shows under 500,000 clones, with 70% to 90% occurring only once. Participants were aged about 18 to 90 years, lived in some 23 US areas, and enrolled virtually. The chain is built from TRBV5-4 and TRBJ2-7; D uncertain. Sequenced material: PBMCs or T cells enriched from blood (not recorded which). This TCR came from a young woman with acute COVID-19. The CDR3 is CASSVQQTYEQYF. The CDR3 region has the DNA TGTGCCAGCAGCGTACAGCAAACCTACGAGCAGTACTTC.